This passage covers 20 T cell receptor beta chains from one sample sequenced in a study of shared clonotypes between healthy human individuals (dated by TCRdb to about 2020). The library came from the immunoSEQ multiplex PCR assay. The table comes from immuneACCESS by way of TCRdb, which keeps in-frame sequences with V and J called. Part of the clones is missing from these tables; in studies checked, under half for an unresolved V gene and the rest for unknown reasons. The sample has over 1.5 million clones on record, approximately 98% of them singletons. About 0.42% of the sample rests with the top ten. Sequencing used naive CD4+ T cells sorted from blood. The cell subset or site label, read with the paper, signifies: CD45RA+ positively selected. All receptors come from a man younger than 45 in good health.

The chain uses TRBV2 and TRBJ2-6; possible D gene TRBD1, 6 bases. With 6 bases removed from V and 0 bases from J, the gap between germline ends came to 15 bases. This CDR3 is 17 amino acids long. CDR1 and CDR2 from the germline V gene are SNHLY and FYNNEI. The CDR3 loop is CASRSGTPSSGANVLTF. The CDR3 DNA reads as TGTGCCAGCAGATCCGGGACACCTAGCTCTGGGGCCAACGTCCTGACTTTC.

This chain links TRBV10-1 with TRBJ2-1; 7 bases match TRBD2. Per the germline V gene, CDR1 is WNHNN and CDR2 is SYGVQD (reference sequence). This CDR3 has 14 residues. V was clipped by 5 bases and J by 8 bases; unmatched bases: 9. The DNA for the CDR3 is TGCGCCAGCAGTTTCGGGGCGGGAGTCCATGAGCAGTTCTTC. It encodes CASSFGAGVHEQFF.

V usage is TRBV27 and J usage is TRBJ1-2; D is uncertain. Germline V gives CDR1 MNHEY, CDR2 SMNVEV (reference sequence). V lost 7 bases to trimming and J lost 3 bases, with 18 bases between them. The CDR3 has 15 amino acids. CDR3 DNA sequence: TGTGCCAGCAAGGGCCCATTAGCGGCGGACTATGGCTACACCTTC. Protein product: CASKGPLAADYGYTF.

The rearrangement joins TRBV10-1 to TRBJ2-1, with 9 positions matching TRBD1. In germline, CDR1 is WNHNN, CDR2 SYGVQD (reference sequence). Losses at the gene ends were 6 bases for V and 7 bases for J; bases not matched to a gene: 7. This CDR3 spans 14 amino acids. The CDR3 sequence: CASSPGQGGNEQFF. The CDR3 region has the DNA TGCGCCAGCAGCCCGGGACAGGGTGGAAATGAGCAGTTCTTC.

The chain uses TRBV4-3 and TRBJ2-3; D ambiguous. V gave up 3 bases and J gave up 2 bases, with 6 bases separating them. CDR1 LGHNA and CDR2 YSLEER come from the germline V gene. This CDR3 contains 13 residues. The CDR3 DNA follows: TGCGCCAGCAGCCATGGCGACACAGATACGCAGTATTTT. This sequence encodes CASSHGDTDTQYF.

This chain connects TRBV5-5 to TRBJ2-1, with D perhaps matching TRBD2 (6 bases). V was clipped by 6 bases and J by 13 bases, with 17 bases between them. The length of the CDR3 is 12 residues. Germline assignment: CDR1 SGHKS and CDR2 YYEKEE (reference sequence). Here the CDR3 DNA reads TGTGCCAGCAACGCAGTGGGGGACTTACAGTTCTTC. Its translation is CASNAVGDLQFF.

The rearrangement joins TRBV9 to TRBJ2-1; D uncertain. Germline V gene sequence: CDR1 SGDLS, CDR2 YYNGEE. This CDR3 region has 15 residues. V gave up 0 bases and J gave up 7 bases, with 14 bases separating them. In DNA, the CDR3 is TGTGCCAGCAGCGTAGATCGGCAGAATCTTAATGAGCAGTTCTTC. Translated, it gives CASSVDRQNLNEQFF.

The CDR3 nucleotides read TGCGCCAGCAGCTTGATTACACTGGATACGCAGTATTTT. This encodes CASSLITLDTQYF. This chain joins TRBV5-1 and TRBJ2-3, with unresolved D. V shed 1 base and J shed 6 bases, with 9 bases lying between them. Germline V lookup: CDR1 SGHRS, CDR2 YFSETQ. The CDR3 loop spans 13 amino acids.

This chain links TRBV7-6 with TRBJ2-1, with 8 bases that match TRBD2. Germline trimming cut 8 bases from V and 7 bases from J; bases unmatched to any gene: 10. The CDR3 runs to 14 residues. Germline-derived CDR1 and CDR2 are SGHVS and FNYEAQ. As DNA, the CDR3 is TGTGCCAGCTCACCCGGGACTAGGGCGAATGAGCAGTTCTTC. It encodes CASSPGTRANEQFF. Drawing the rest from reference TRBV7-6 and TRBJ2-1, the complete variable domain is GAGVSQSPRYKVTKRGQDVALRCDPISGHVSLYWYRQALGQGPEFLTYFNYEAQQDKSGLPNDRFSAERPEGSISTLTIQRTEQRDSAMYRCASSPGTRANEQFFGPGTRLTVL.

The chain couples TRBV9 to TRBJ2-7, with unresolved D. This CDR3 comprises 14 residues. V shed 0 bases and J shed 3 bases, with 10 bases lying between them. Germline loops: CDR1 SGDLS, CDR2 YYNGEE. The CDR3 here is CASSVAVRNYEQYF. CDR3 DNA: TGTGCCAGCAGCGTAGCGGTGAGGAACTACGAGCAGTACTTC.

This clone was detected once. The chain uses TRBV29-1 and TRBJ1-2; D unresolved. Per germline, CDR1 SQVTM and CDR2 ANQGSEA. Trimming took 8 bases from V and 0 from J, leaving 13 bases between them. The CDR3 has 13 amino acids. CDR3 sequence reads: CSTYLVPNYGYTF. The CDR3, as DNA: TGCAGCACATATTTAGTACCTAACTATGGCTACACCTTC.

The genes are TRBV11-2 and TRBJ1-2, with D perhaps TRBD1 (5 bases). Germline V gene data show CDR1 as SGHAT and CDR2 as FQNNGV. CDR3 size: 15 residues. Deletions cut 1 base from V and 7 bases from J, with 16 bases between. The CDR3 region is CASSLVVQGWIGYTF. The CDR3 nucleotides read TGTGCCAGCAGCTTAGTTGTCCAGGGATGGATTGGCTACACCTTC.

V usage is TRBV28 and J usage is TRBJ2-5; 7 nucleotides match TRBD2. Losses at the gene ends were 8 bases for V and 5 bases for J; bases not matched to a gene: 8. The CDR3 has 13 residues. Per the germline V gene, CDR1 is MDHEN and CDR2 is SYDVKM. DNA for the CDR3: TGTGCCAGCTGCCTCCGCGGGAGCGAGACCCAGTACTTC. Its protein is CASCLRGSETQYF.

This chain connects TRBV7-3 to TRBJ2-2; perhaps D is TRBD1 or TRBD2 (5 bases each). The V gene's germline CDR1 is SGHTA and CDR2 FQGTGA. Trimming took off 5 bases at V and 1 base at J, with 8 bases between the two ends. CDR3 length: 14 amino acids. The CDR3 DNA follows: TGTGCCAGCAGCACAGGAGGGAACACCGGGGAGCTGTTTTTT. This encodes CASSTGGNTGELFF. The variable domain in full, completed from reference TRBV7-3 and TRBJ2-2, reads GAGVSQTPSNKVTEKGKYVELRCDPISGHTALYWYRQSLGQGPEFLIYFQGTGAADDSGLPNDRFFAVRPEGSVSTLKIQRTERGDSAVYLCASSTGGNTGELFFGEGSRLTVL.

The rearrangement uses TRBV10-2 and TRBJ2-5; D may be TRBD2 (5 bases). Germline CDR1 WSHSY, CDR2 SAAADI. V shed 3 bases and J shed 5 bases, with 10 bases lying between them. This CDR3 comprises 13 residues. CDR3 region: CASSDKLEETQYF. CDR3 bases: TGCGCCAGCAGTGACAAACTAGAGGAGACCCAGTACTTC.

The CDR3 nucleotides read TGTGCCAGCAGCCCAACGGGGCGGGGACACAATGAGCAGTTCTTC. Translating gives CASSPTGRGHNEQFF. The chain employs TRBV7-3 and TRBJ2-1; weak D call: TRBD2 (6 bases). The CDR3 is made up of 15 amino acids. Trimming removed 5 bases at V and 5 bases at J, with 16 bases between. In germline, CDR1 is SGHTA, CDR2 FQGTGA.

The V call is TRBV18, the J call TRBJ1-1; tentatively, D is TRBD1 (6 bases). This CDR3 has 15 residues. The germline CDR1 and CDR2 sequences are KGHSH and LQKENI. V dropped 5 bases and J dropped 2 bases, with 15 bases sitting between them. CDR3 loop: CASSTRGGANTEAFF. In nucleotides, the CDR3 is TGTGCCAGCTCAACCCGAGGGGGGGCCAACACTGAAGCTTTCTTT.

CDR3 nucleotide sequence: TGCGCCAGCAGTCTAGCGGGGGCTAGCAATGAGCAGTTCTTC. It is translated as CASSLAGASNEQFF. The J gene is TRBJ2-1, the V gene TRBV5-1; TRBD2 matches at 10 bases. Germline lookup yields CDR1 SGHRS and CDR2 YFSETQ. The CDR3 is 14 residues long. The J segment lost 6 bases and the V segment lost 5 bases, leaving 5 bases of the junction unmatched. Looking up the rest from reference TRBV5-1 and TRBJ2-1 gives the full variable domain: KAGVTQTPRYLIKTRGQQVTLSCSPISGHRSVSWYQQTPGQGLQFLFEYFSETQRNKGNFPGRFSGRQFSNSRSEMNVSTLELGDSALYLCASSLAGASNEQFFGPGTRLTVL.

The chain joins TRBV28 to TRBJ1-2; 9 bases agree with TRBD1. There are 15 residues in the CDR3. CDR1 and CDR2 (germline): MDHEN, SYDVKM. The junction had 12 bases not matched to a gene; V was cut back by 5 bases and J by 8 bases. CDR3 residues: CASSPPGQGVGGYTF. For the CDR3, the DNA is TGTGCCAGCAGTCCCCCGGGACAGGGAGTTGGGGGCTACACCTTC.

The rearrangement joins TRBV7-8 to TRBJ2-7, with D uncertain. CDR3 length: 15 residues. With 4 bases removed from V and 2 bases from J, the gap between germline ends came to 15 bases. Per germline, CDR1 SGHVS and CDR2 FQNEAQ. The DNA of the CDR3 is TGTGCCAGCAGCTCTAGTTCCTTTGGCCCCTACGAGCAGTACTTC. It yields the protein CASSSSSFGPYEQYF.